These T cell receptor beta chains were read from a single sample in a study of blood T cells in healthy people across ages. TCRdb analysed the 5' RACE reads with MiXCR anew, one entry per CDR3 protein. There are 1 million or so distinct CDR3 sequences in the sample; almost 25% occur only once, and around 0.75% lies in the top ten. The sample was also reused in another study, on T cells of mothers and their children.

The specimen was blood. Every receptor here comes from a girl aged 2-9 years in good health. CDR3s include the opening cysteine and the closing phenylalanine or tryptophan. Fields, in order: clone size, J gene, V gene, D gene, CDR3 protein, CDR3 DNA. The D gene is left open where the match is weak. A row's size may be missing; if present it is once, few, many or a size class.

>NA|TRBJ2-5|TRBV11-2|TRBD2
CASRGLAGDWAQYF
TGTGCCAGCCGGGGGCTAGCGGGGGACTGGGCCCAGTACTTC
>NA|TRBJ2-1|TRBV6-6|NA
CASSYLGGSYNEQFF
TGTGCCAGCAGTTATCTCGGGGGCTCCTACAATGAGCAGTTCTTC
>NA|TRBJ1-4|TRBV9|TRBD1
CASSATGGEKLFF
TGTGCCAGCAGCGCGACAGGGGGAGAAAAACTGTTTTTT
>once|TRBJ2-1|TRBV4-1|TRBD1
CASSQGDSWNEQFF
TGCGCCAGCAGCCAAGGGGACAGCTGGAATGAGCAGTTCTTC
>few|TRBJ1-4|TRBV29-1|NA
CSVLGRSNEKLFF
TGCAGCGTTCTGGGGAGGTCTAATGAAAAACTGTTTTTT
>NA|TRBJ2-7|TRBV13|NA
CASGPRAAAIYEQYF
TGTGCCAGCGGTCCCAGGGCAGCGGCCATTTACGAGCAGTACTTC
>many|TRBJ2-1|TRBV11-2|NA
CASRPPVDEQFF
TGTGCCAGCAGGCCCCCTGTCGATGAGCAGTTCTTC
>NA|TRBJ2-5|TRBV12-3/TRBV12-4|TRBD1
CASKGQGVETQYF
TGTGCCAGCAAGGGACAGGGAGTAGAGACCCAGTACTTC
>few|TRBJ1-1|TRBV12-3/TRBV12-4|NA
CATSPGTYTEAFF
TGTGCCACTTCCCCCGGCACCTACACTGAAGCTTTCTTT
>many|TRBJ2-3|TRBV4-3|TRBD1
CASSQDGQGGTDTQYF
TGCGCCAGCAGCCAGGACGGACAGGGAGGCACAGATACGCAGTATTTT
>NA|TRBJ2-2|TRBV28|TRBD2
CASSNPTSHTGELFF
TGTGCCAGCAGCAATCCGACTAGCCACACCGGGGAGCTGTTTTTT
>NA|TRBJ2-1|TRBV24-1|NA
CATSDFRTGRGEQFF
TGTGCCACCAGTGATTTCCGGACGGGCCGGGGGGAGCAGTTCTTC
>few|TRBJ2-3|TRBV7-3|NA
CASSFWDSTDTQYF
TGTGCCAGCAGCTTCTGGGACTCTACAGATACGCAGTATTTT
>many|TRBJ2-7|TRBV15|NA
CATSRDSSNEQYF
TGTGCCACCAGCAGAGACAGTTCTAACGAGCAGTACTTC
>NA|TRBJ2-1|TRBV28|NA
CASSIAGAYNEQFF
TGTGCCAGCAGCATTGCAGGGGCCTACAATGAGCAGTTCTTC
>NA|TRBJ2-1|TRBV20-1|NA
CSAQYSVSSYNEQFF
TGCAGTGCTCAATACAGCGTAAGCTCCTACAATGAGCAGTTCTTC
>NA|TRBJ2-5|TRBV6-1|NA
CASSGRVEETQYF
TGTGCCAGCAGTGGACGGGTGGAGGAGACCCAGTACTTC
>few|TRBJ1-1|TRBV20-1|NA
CSAKRAGSEAFF
TGCAGTGCAAAACGTGCGGGGTCTGAAGCTTTCTTT
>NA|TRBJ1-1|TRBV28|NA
CASTSLGEMNTEAFF
TGTGCCAGCACGTCCTTGGGGGAAATGAACACTGAAGCTTTCTTT
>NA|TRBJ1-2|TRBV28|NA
CASSPHREFYGYTF
TGTGCCAGCAGTCCTCACAGGGAGTTTTATGGCTACACCTTC
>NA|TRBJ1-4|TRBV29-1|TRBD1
CSVLERDSNEKLFF
TGCAGCGTTCTCGAGCGGGACAGCAATGAAAAACTGTTTTTT
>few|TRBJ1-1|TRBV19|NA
CATATSRITMNTEAFF
TGTGCCACCGCAACCTCTCGGATTACTATGAACACTGAAGCTTTCTTT
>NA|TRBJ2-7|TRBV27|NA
CATKTWTSGTEQYF
TGTGCCACGAAGACGTGGACCTCCGGAACCGAGCAGTACTTC
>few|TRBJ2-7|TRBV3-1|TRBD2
CASSPPTSGSGYEQYF
TGTGCCAGCAGCCCACCGACTAGCGGGAGTGGGTACGAGCAGTACTTC